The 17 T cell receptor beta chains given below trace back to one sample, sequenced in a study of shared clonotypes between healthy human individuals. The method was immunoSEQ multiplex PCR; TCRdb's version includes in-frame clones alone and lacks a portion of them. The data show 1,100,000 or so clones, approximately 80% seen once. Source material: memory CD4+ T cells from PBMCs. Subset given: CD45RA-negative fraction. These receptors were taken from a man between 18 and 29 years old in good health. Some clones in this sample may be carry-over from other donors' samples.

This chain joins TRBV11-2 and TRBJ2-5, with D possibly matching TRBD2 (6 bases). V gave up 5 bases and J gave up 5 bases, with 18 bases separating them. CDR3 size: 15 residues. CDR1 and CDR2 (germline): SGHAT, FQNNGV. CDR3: CASSPWGGGKETQYF. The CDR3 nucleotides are TGTGCCAGCAGCCCTTGGGGCGGCGGGAAGGAGACCCAGTACTTC.

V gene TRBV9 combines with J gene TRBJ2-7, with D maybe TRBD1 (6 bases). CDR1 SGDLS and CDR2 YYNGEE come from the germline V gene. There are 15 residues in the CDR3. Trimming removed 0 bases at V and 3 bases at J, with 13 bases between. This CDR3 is CASSVGAGAYYEQYF. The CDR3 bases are TGTGCCAGCAGCGTAGGGGCAGGGGCCTACTACGAGCAGTACTTC.

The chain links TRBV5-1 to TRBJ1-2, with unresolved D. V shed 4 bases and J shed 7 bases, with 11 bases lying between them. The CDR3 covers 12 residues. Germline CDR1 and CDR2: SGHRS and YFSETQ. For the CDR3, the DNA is TGCGCCAGCAGCCTCAACCGGGGTGGCTACACCTTC. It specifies CASSLNRGGYTF.

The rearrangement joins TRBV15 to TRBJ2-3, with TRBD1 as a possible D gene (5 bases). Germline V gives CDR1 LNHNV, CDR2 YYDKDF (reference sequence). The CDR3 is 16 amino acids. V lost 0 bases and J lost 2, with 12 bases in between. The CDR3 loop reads CATSREGLLITDTQYF. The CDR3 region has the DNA TGTGCCACCAGCAGAGAGGGGCTGCTGATCACAGATACGCAGTATTTT.

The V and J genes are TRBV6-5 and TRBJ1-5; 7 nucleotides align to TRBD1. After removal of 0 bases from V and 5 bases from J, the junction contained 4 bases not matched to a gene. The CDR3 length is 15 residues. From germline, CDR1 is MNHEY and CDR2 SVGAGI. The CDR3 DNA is TGTGCCAGCAGTTACTCGGGGGACAGAGATCAGCCCCAGCATTTT. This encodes CASSYSGDRDQPQHF.

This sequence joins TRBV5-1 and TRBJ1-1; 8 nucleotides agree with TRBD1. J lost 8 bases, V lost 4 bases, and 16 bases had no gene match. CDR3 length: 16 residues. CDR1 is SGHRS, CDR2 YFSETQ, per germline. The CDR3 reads CASSPGPGGGDTEAFF. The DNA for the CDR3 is TGCGCCAGCAGCCCGGGGCCAGGGGGCGGAGATACAGAAGCTTTCTTT.

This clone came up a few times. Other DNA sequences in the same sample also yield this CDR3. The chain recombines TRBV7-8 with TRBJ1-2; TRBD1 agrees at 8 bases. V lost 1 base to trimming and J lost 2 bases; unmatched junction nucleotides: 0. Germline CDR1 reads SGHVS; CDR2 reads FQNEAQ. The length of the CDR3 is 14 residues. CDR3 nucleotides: TGTGCCAGCAGCTTAGGGACAGGGAACTATGGCTACACCTTC. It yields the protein CASSLGTGNYGYTF.

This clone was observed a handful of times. The CDR3, as DNA: TGCGCCAGCAGCTCAGCATCGGGTAGCTATGGCTACACCTTC. It specifies CASSSASGSYGYTF. J is TRBJ1-2 and V is TRBV5-1; D call uncertain. V was cut by 3 bases and J by 4 bases, with 13 bases left in between. Per germline, CDR1 SGHRS and CDR2 YFSETQ. CDR3 size: 14 residues.

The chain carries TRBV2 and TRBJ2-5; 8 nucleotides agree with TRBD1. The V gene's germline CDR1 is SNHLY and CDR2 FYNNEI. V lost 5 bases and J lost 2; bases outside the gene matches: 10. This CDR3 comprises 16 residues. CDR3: CASSIRGTGLQETQYF. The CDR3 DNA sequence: TGTGCCAGCAGTATACGAGGGACAGGTTTACAAGAGACCCAGTACTTC. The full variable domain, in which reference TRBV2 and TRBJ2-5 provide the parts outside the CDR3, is EPEVTQTPSHQVTQMGQEVILRCVPISNHLYFYWYRQILGQKVEFLVSFYNNEISEKSEIFDDQFSVERPDGSNFTLKIRSTKLEDSAMYFCASSIRGTGLQETQYFGPGTRLLVL.

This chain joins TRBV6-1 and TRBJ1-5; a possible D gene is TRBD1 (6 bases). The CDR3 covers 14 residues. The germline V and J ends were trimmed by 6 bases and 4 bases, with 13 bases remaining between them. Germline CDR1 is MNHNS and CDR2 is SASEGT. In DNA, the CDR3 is TGTGCCAGCAGGGGAGGACAGAGAAATCAGCCCCAGCATTTT. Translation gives CASRGGQRNQPQHF.

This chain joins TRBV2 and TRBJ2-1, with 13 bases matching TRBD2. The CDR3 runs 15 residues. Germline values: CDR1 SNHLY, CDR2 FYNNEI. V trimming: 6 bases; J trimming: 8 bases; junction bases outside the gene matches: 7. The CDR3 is CASSATSGRAHEQFF. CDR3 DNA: TGTGCCAGCAGCGCCACTAGCGGGAGGGCCCATGAGCAGTTCTTC.

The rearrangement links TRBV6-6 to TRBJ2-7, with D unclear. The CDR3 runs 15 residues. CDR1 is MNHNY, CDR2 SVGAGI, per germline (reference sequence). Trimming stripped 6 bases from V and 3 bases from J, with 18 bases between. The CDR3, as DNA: TGTGCCAGCAGCCCCTCCGGGCCGACTCTCTACGAGCAGTACTTC. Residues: CASSPSGPTLYEQYF.

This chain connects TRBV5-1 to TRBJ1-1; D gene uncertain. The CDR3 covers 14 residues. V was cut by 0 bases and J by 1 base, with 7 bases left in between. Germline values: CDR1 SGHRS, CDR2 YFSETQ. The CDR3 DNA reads TGCGCCAGCAGCTTGGCCGTGGAGAACACTGAAGCTTTCTTT. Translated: CASSLAVENTEAFF. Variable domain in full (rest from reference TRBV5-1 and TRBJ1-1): KAGVTQTPRYLIKTRGQQVTLSCSPISGHRSVSWYQQTPGQGLQFLFEYFSETQRNKGNFPGRFSGRQFSNSRSEMNVSTLELGDSALYLCASSLAVENTEAFFGQGTRLTVV.

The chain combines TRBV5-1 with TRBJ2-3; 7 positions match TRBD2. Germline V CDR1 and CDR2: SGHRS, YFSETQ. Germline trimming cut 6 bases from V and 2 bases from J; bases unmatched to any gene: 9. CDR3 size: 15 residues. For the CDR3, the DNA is TGCGCCAGCACCCTCTCGGGACTACACACAGATACGCAGTATTTT. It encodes CASTLSGLHTDTQYF. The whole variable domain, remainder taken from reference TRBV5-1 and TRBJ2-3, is KAGVTQTPRYLIKTRGQQVTLSCSPISGHRSVSWYQQTPGQGLQFLFEYFSETQRNKGNFPGRFSGRQFSNSRSEMNVSTLELGDSALYLCASTLSGLHTDTQYFGPGTRLTVL.

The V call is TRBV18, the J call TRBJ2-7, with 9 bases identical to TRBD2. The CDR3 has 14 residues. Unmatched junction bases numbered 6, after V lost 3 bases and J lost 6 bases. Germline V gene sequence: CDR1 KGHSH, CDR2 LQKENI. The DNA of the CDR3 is TGTGCCAGCTCACCGGCTAGCGGGAAAAGCGAGCAGTACTTC. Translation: CASSPASGKSEQYF.

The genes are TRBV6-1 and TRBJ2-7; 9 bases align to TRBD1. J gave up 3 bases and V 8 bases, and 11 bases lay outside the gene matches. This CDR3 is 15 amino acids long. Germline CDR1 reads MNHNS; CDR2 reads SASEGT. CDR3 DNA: TGTGCCAGCTTCAACCCCGGGACAGGGATCTACGAGCAGTACTTC. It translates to CASFNPGTGIYEQYF.

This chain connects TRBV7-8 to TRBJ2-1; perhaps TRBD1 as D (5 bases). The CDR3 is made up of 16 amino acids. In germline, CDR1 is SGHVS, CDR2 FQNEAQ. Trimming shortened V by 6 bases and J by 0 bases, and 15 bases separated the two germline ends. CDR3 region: CASRYTTVSSYNEQFF. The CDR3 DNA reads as TGTGCCAGCAGATATACGACAGTCAGCTCCTACAATGAGCAGTTCTTC.